Following are 26 T cell receptor beta chains from one sample sequenced in a study of T cell responses to AZD1222 COVID-19 vaccine. The data were produced by immunoSEQ multiplex PCR, yet TCRdb's version contains in-frame clones alone and is incomplete. This table has roughly 110,000 clones, about 89% appearing once. Sequences were derived from peripheral blood, sampled on day 0 of AZD1222 vaccination. The source is an adult in good health.

This clone was seen a handful of times. The genes are TRBV5-1 and TRBJ2-3; 10 bases align to TRBD1. Germline V gene lookup returns CDR1 SGHRS and CDR2 YFSETQ. The CDR3 spans 16 residues. J lost 1 base, V lost 4 bases, and 6 bases had no gene match. The CDR3 coding sequence is TGCGCCAGCAGCCTAACCGGGACAGGGGGCACAGATACGCAGTATTTT. Encoded protein: CASSLTGTGGTDTQYF.

The rearrangement links TRBV5-4 to TRBJ2-3; 8 positions agree with TRBD2. With 3 bases clipped from V and 1 base from J, the junction kept 4 bases outside the gene matches. Germline values: CDR1 SGHNT, CDR2 YYREEE (reference sequence). CDR3 length equals 15 residues. CDR3 in amino acids: CASSYYSGGTDTQYF. The CDR3 region has the DNA TGTGCCAGCAGCTATTATAGCGGGGGCACAGATACGCAGTATTTT. The full variable domain, rest sourced from reference TRBV5-4 and TRBJ2-3, is ETGVTQSPTHLIKTRGQQVTLRCSSQSGHNTVSWYQQALGQGPQFIFQYYREEENGRGNFPPRFSGLQFPNYSSELNVNALELDDSALYLCASSYYSGGTDTQYFGPGTRLTVL.

The chain has TRBV9 and TRBJ1-5, with TRBD1 matching over 8 bases. The CDR3 extends over 14 amino acids. V trimming: 4 bases; J trimming: 6 bases; junction bases outside the gene matches: 6. Per germline, CDR1 SGDLS and CDR2 YYNGEE. This CDR3 is CASSTTGESQPQHF. The CDR3 DNA is TGTGCCAGCAGCACGACAGGGGAGAGTCAGCCCCAGCATTTT.

The chain uses TRBV18 and TRBJ1-2, with TRBD1 identical over 9 bases. Germline V gene sequence: CDR1 KGHSH, CDR2 LQKENI. CDR3 size: 13 residues. V lost 6 bases to trimming and J lost 7 bases; unmatched junction nucleotides: 6. Written as DNA, the CDR3 is TGTGCCAGCTCGGCGGGACAGGGCGGTGGCTACACCTTC. Translating gives CASSAGQGGGYTF.

DNA for the CDR3: TGTGCCTGGCTTAACCGGGGGGGCACTGAAGCTTTCTTT. Its translation: CAWLNRGGTEAFF. The chain recombines TRBV30 with TRBJ1-1; TRBD1 is a possible D gene (5 bases). Germline V gene lookup returns CDR1 GTSNPN and CDR2 SVGIG (reference sequence). This CDR3 spans 13 amino acids. Trimming shortened V by 5 bases and J by 4 bases, and 14 bases separated the two germline ends.

This rearrangement joins TRBV30 to TRBJ1-1; D is undetermined. Germline V CDR1 and CDR2: GTSNPN, SVGIG (reference sequence). Trimming left V 2 bases short and J 1 base short, with 8 bases between. This CDR3 contains 13 residues. The CDR3 region is CAWSNSRNTEAFF. The CDR3 region has the DNA TGTGCCTGGAGTAACTCCAGGAACACTGAAGCTTTCTTT.

This chain connects TRBV7-3 to TRBJ2-1, with 10 nucleotides matching TRBD2. The CDR3 consists of 15 residues. Germline lookup yields CDR1 SGHTA and CDR2 FQGTGA. Trimming cost V 4 bases and J 9 bases; bases outside gene matches: 9. The CDR3 region is CASSWLAGEVGEQFF. In DNA form, the CDR3 reads TGTGCCAGCAGCTGGCTAGCGGGGGAGGTAGGTGAGCAGTTCTTC.

The rearrangement joins TRBV28 to TRBJ1-3; D is perhaps TRBD1 (5 bases). This CDR3 is 14 amino acids long. The germline V gene encodes CDR1 MDHEN and CDR2 SYDVKM. Trimming removed 7 bases from V and 1 base from J, with 11 bases in between. The CDR3 nucleotides are TGTGCCAGCAAGCGGCGGACATCTGGAAACACCATATATTTT. This encodes CASKRRTSGNTIYF.

The rearrangement joins TRBV7-9 to TRBJ1-4; tentative D call: TRBD1 (5 bases). V was trimmed by 5 bases and J by 2 bases, leaving 9 bases between them. CDR3 length: 14 residues. Germline-derived CDR1 and CDR2 are SEHNR and FQNEAQ (reference sequence). DNA of the CDR3: TGTGCCAGCAGCCCCGGGGGTACTAATGAAAAACTGTTTTTT. It codes for CASSPGGTNEKLFF.

The rearrangement links TRBV19 to TRBJ2-7; perhaps TRBD1 as D (6 bases). The V end lost 10 bases, the J end lost 3 bases, and 22 bases lay between the germline ends. The length of the CDR3 is 15 residues. The germline gives CDR1 LNHDA, CDR2 SQIVND (reference sequence). The CDR3 region is CATRSPQGMDYEQYF. In DNA form, the CDR3 reads TGTGCCACCCGAAGCCCACAGGGTATGGACTACGAGCAGTACTTC.

This rearrangement joins TRBV28 to TRBJ1-4; 7 bases fit TRBD1. Germline V gene sequence: CDR1 MDHEN, CDR2 SYDVKM. The CDR3 length is 13 residues. The V and J ends lost 5 bases and 6 bases, in that order; junction bases with no gene match: 3. CDR3 region: CASSHGTDEKLFF. DNA for the CDR3: TGTGCCAGCAGTCACGGGACAGATGAAAAACTGTTTTTT.

This clone appeared once. This chain connects TRBV28 to TRBJ2-3; D possibly corresponds to TRBD1 (5 bases). The CDR3 runs 15 residues. Trimming took 0 bases from V and 5 from J, leaving 12 bases between them. Germline V gene data show CDR1 as MDHEN and CDR2 as SYDVKM. The CDR3 here is CASSLWGPSQDTQYF. CDR3 DNA: TGTGCCAGCAGTTTATGGGGGCCTTCCCAAGATACGCAGTATTTT.

This clone occurred a few times. The rearrangement uses TRBV3-1 (or the pseudogene TRBV3-2) and TRBJ2-7; no reliable D call. Trimming took 1 base from V and 0 from J, leaving 13 bases between them. This CDR3 has 16 residues. Germline values: CDR1 LGHDT, CDR2 YNNKEL (reference sequence). The CDR3 spells CASSQAPGTSSYEQYF. Here the CDR3 DNA reads TGTGCCAGCAGCCAAGCCCCGGGTACGAGCTCCTACGAGCAGTACTTC.

This chain uses TRBV15 with TRBJ2-3; 7 bases line up with TRBD2. Germline values: CDR1 LNHNV, CDR2 YYDKDF (reference sequence). CDR3 size: 18 residues. After removal of 0 bases from V and 0 bases from J, the junction contained 9 bases not matched to a gene. In DNA form, the CDR3 reads TGTGCCACCAGCAGAGATCTGGCGGGAGTTGCTAGCACAGATACGCAGTATTTT. Protein: CATSRDLAGVASTDTQYF.

Only one count was recorded for this clone. The chain links TRBV29-1 to TRBJ2-7; 8 bases are shared with TRBD2. Germline V gene data show CDR1 as SQVTM and CDR2 as ANQGSEA. The CDR3 covers 14 residues. After removal of 6 bases from V and 2 bases from J, the junction contained 9 bases not matched to a gene. CDR3 region: CSVQVGLATYEQYF. CDR3 DNA sequence: TGCAGCGTCCAGGTAGGACTAGCAACCTACGAGCAGTACTTC.

The chain links TRBV11-2 to TRBJ1-2, with D possibly being TRBD1 (5 bases). The V and J ends lost 5 bases and 4 bases respectively, with 17 bases between them. The CDR3 length is 15 residues. Germline V gives CDR1 SGHAT, CDR2 FQNNGV. This CDR3 is CASSPEWSRGYGYTF. The CDR3 coding sequence is TGTGCCAGCAGCCCCGAGTGGAGTAGGGGCTATGGCTACACCTTC.

A note on this clone: An end of the junction differs from the germline gene, which may be a read error. The chain carries TRBV11-3 and TRBJ2-1, with D possibly TRBD1 on 6 matching bases. CDR1 SGHNT and CDR2 YENEEA come from the germline V gene. The CDR3 has 16 amino acids. The CDR3 bases are TGTGCCAGCAGCGTAGAGGGGACACATCTCTACAATGAGCAGTTCTTC. It translates to CASSVEGTHLYNEQFF.

This rearrangement joins TRBV5-1 to TRBJ2-1; a possible D gene is TRBD2 (6 bases). Germline V gene data show CDR1 as SGHRS and CDR2 as YFSETQ. The CDR3 has 16 amino acids. Trimming cost V 0 bases and J 7 bases, with 17 bases left between them. This CDR3 is CASSLVTGEFVNEQFF. In DNA, the CDR3 is TGCGCCAGCAGCTTGGTGACGGGGGAGTTCGTGAATGAGCAGTTCTTC.

This chain uses TRBV7-2 with TRBJ2-5; D gene unclear. The germline V gene encodes CDR1 SGHTA and CDR2 FQGNSA. The CDR3 has 14 amino acids. Trimming removed 3 bases at V and 3 bases at J, with 11 bases between. DNA for the CDR3: TGTGCCAGCAGCTTCGCTGGCGGCGAAGAGACCCAGTACTTC. It encodes CASSFAGGEETQYF. Using reference TRBV7-2 and TRBJ2-5 for the parts outside the CDR3, the full variable domain is GAGVSQSPSNKVTEKGKDVELRCDPISGHTALYWYRQSLGQGLEFLIYFQGNSAPDKSGLPSDRFSAERTGGSVSTLTIQRTQQEDSAVYLCASSFAGGEETQYFGPGTRLLVL.

The gene calls are TRBV28 and TRBJ1-2; D is unclear. Germline lookup yields CDR1 MDHEN and CDR2 SYDVKM. The CDR3 length is 14 residues. Trimming pared 1 base from V and 2 bases from J, leaving 8 bases between. The CDR3 sequence is CASSLFATNYGYTF. CDR3 bases: TGTGCCAGCAGTTTATTCGCGACGAACTATGGCTACACCTTC.

The rearrangement links TRBV9 to TRBJ1-1, with D unresolved. The CDR3 extends over 14 amino acids. The V gene lost 0 bases and the J gene lost 2 bases, with 8 bases spanning the gap. CDR1 is SGDLS, CDR2 YYNGEE, per germline. In DNA form, the CDR3 reads TGTGCCAGCAGCGTAGGATCCGGAAACACTGAAGCTTTCTTT. It codes for CASSVGSGNTEAFF.

The chain carries TRBV30 and TRBJ1-5; perhaps TRBD1 as D (6 bases). Germline V gene lookup returns CDR1 GTSNPN and CDR2 SVGIG (reference sequence). The V end lost 7 bases, the J end lost 3 bases, and 7 bases lay between the germline ends. This CDR3 is 11 amino acids long. CDR3 in DNA: TGTGCCTCAGGGGTCAATCAGCCCCAGCATTTT. Its protein is CASGVNQPQHF.

The chain carries TRBV30 and TRBJ1-1; no clear D gene. The CDR3 is made up of 11 amino acids. V was shortened by 4 bases and J by 4 bases, with 7 bases between the two germline ends. Germline CDR1 reads GTSNPN; CDR2 reads SVGIG (reference sequence). CDR3 DNA sequence: TGTGCCTGGACGTGGGTCACTGAAGCTTTCTTT. It codes for CAWTWVTEAFF. Full variable domain (missing parts from reference TRBV30 and TRBJ1-1): SQTIHQWPATLVQPVGSPLSLECTVEGTSNPNLYWYRQAAGRGLQLLFYSVGIGQISSEVPQNLSASRPQDRQFILSSKKLLLSDSGFYLCAWTWVTEAFFGQGTRLTVV.

The chain links TRBV30 to TRBJ1-6; D is perhaps TRBD1 (6 bases). The CDR3 loop spans 17 amino acids. Per the germline V gene, CDR1 is GTSNPN and CDR2 is SVGIG (reference sequence). The V gene lost 7 bases and the J gene lost 0 bases, with 19 bases spanning the gap. The CDR3: CASRGVSGASYNSPLHF. As DNA, the CDR3 is TGTGCCTCGAGGGGGGTTTCAGGGGCCTCCTATAATTCACCCCTCCACTTT.

The chain recombines TRBV6-6 with TRBJ1-2; D is uncertain. Trimming removed 6 bases at V and 0 bases at J, with 5 bases between. The CDR3 contains 12 residues. Looked up from germline, CDR1 is MNHNY and CDR2 is SVGAGI (reference sequence). Here the CDR3 DNA reads TGTGCCAGCAGCCCCGCTAACTATGGCTACACCTTC. Translating it yields CASSPANYGYTF.

The rearrangement uses TRBV6-5 and TRBJ2-7, with 8 positions matching TRBD1. Germline V CDR1 and CDR2: MNHEY, SVGAGI. V trimming: 0 bases; J trimming: 3 bases; junction bases outside the gene matches: 1. The CDR3 extends over 14 amino acids. The CDR3 reads CASSYSGTGYEQYF. CDR3 DNA: TGTGCCAGCAGTTACTCCGGGACAGGCTACGAGCAGTACTTC.